This passage covers 10 T cell receptor beta chains from one sample sequenced in a study of shared clonotypes between healthy human individuals. Selected positively for CCR7 and CD45RO-negative, naive CD8 cells excluded terminally differentiated effector memory CD45RA+ cells. Repertoires were generated with immunoSEQ multiplex PCR, while TCRdb's copy carries only in-frame clones and drops some. Of under 1 million clones listed, 92% were seen once; the top ten hold around 24%. Sequencing input: naive CD8+ T cells sorted from blood. The receptors originated from a man younger than 40 in good health.

This clone was counted a few times. This sample also contains other DNA sequences that code for the same CDR3. The gene calls are TRBV4-1 and TRBJ2-3; no definite D call. V lost 3 bases, J lost 4 bases, and 5 bases lay in between. Germline-derived CDR1 and CDR2 are MGHRA and YSYEKL. The CDR3 contains 12 residues. The chain's CDR3 is CASSQGPDTQYF. The CDR3 DNA sequence: TGCGCCAGCAGCCAGGGCCCAGATACGCAGTATTTT.

The chain combines TRBV27 with TRBJ2-7, with a possible D match to TRBD1 (6 bases). Germline values: CDR1 MNHEY, CDR2 SMNVEV (reference sequence). The CDR3 runs 11 residues. V was pared by 4 bases and J by 5 bases, with 6 bases between. CDR3 in amino acids: CASSYRDEQYF. For the CDR3, the DNA is TGTGCCAGCAGTTACAGGGACGAGCAGTACTTC.

The gene calls are TRBV4-1 and TRBJ2-2; 10 nucleotides agree with TRBD2. V shed 3 bases, J shed 1 base, and the junction held 5 bases outside the gene matches. This CDR3 spans 17 amino acids. The germline V gene has CDR1 MGHRA and CDR2 YSYEKL. The DNA of the CDR3 is TGCGCCAGCAGCCACCCTAGGACTAGCGGGAACACCGGGGAGCTGTTTTTT. Translation: CASSHPRTSGNTGELFF.

The chain combines TRBV29-1 with TRBJ2-1; TRBD2 matches at 8 bases. This CDR3 has 13 amino acids. V lost 3 bases, J lost 8 bases, and 6 bases stayed unmatched. CDR1 and CDR2 (germline): SQVTM, ANQGSEA. The CDR3 sequence is CSVETGGSYEQFF. Written as DNA, the CDR3 is TGCAGCGTTGAGACGGGAGGGTCCTATGAGCAGTTCTTC.

Concerning this clone: Other nucleotide sequences in the sample specify the same CDR3. The V call is TRBV7-2, the J call TRBJ2-3; 9 positions agree with TRBD2. The CDR3 extends over 16 amino acids. CDR1 SGHTA and CDR2 FQGNSA come from the germline V gene. Trimming removed 1 base from V and 2 bases from J; junction bases left unmatched: 4. Here the CDR3 DNA reads TGTGCCAGCAGCTTAGAACTAGCGGGTTCCACAGATACGCAGTATTTT. This translates into CASSLELAGSTDTQYF. Full variable domain (missing parts from reference TRBV7-2 and TRBJ2-3): GAGVSQSPSNKVTEKGKDVELRCDPISGHTALYWYRQSLGQGLEFLIYFQGNSAPDKSGLPSDRFSAERTGGSVSTLTIQRTQQEDSAVYLCASSLELAGSTDTQYFGPGTRLTVL.

The rearrangement links TRBV27 to TRBJ2-1, with D perhaps TRBD1 (6 bases). The V and J ends lost 3 bases and 10 bases respectively, with 13 bases between them. Germline V gene data show CDR1 as MNHEY and CDR2 as SMNVEV (reference sequence). The CDR3 is 13 amino acids. In DNA form, the CDR3 reads TGTGCCAGCAGTTTCCCGACAGGTCCCGAGCAGTTCTTC. Amino acids: CASSFPTGPEQFF.

This sequence joins TRBV28 and TRBJ2-7; D assignment may be TRBD1 or TRBD2 (6 bases each). V dropped 3 bases and J dropped 5 bases, with 17 bases sitting between them. The CDR3 runs 15 residues. Germline V CDR1 and CDR2: MDHEN, SYDVKM. The CDR3 DNA reads as TGTGCCAGCAGTTTCCGGATACGAGGGGGGCACGAGCAGTACTTC. The encoded protein is CASSFRIRGGHEQYF.

The chain has TRBV28 and TRBJ2-5; 7 bases align to TRBD1. V trimming: 6 bases; J trimming: 5 bases; junction bases outside the gene matches: 12. Germline loops: CDR1 MDHEN, CDR2 SYDVKM. CDR3 length: 15 amino acids. The CDR3 nucleotides are TGTGCCAGCAGCCCCGGGACAGAGATTAGGGAGACCCAGTACTTC. Translation gives CASSPGTEIRETQYF.

As to this clone: The identical CDR3 is also encoded by other nucleotide sequences in the sample. The V call is TRBV28, the J call TRBJ2-7; 11 bases agree with TRBD2. V lost 6 bases and J lost 6; bases outside the gene matches: 4. Germline V gives CDR1 MDHEN, CDR2 SYDVKM. The length of the CDR3 is 13 residues. CDR3 region: CASRLAGGGEQYF. CDR3 bases: TGTGCCAGCAGGTTAGCGGGAGGGGGCGAGCAGTACTTC. The full variable domain, with the rest looked up from reference TRBV28 and TRBJ2-7, is DVKVTQSSRYLVKRTGEKVFLECVQDMDHENMFWYRQDPGLGLRLIYFSYDVKMKEKGDIPEGYSVSREKKERFSLILESASTNQTSMYLCASRLAGGGEQYFGPGTRLTVT.

J is TRBJ2-7 and V is TRBV29-1; 10 bases line up with TRBD2. V dropped 4 bases and J dropped 2; count of bases not matched to a gene: 8. Per germline, CDR1 SQVTM and CDR2 ANQGSEA. The CDR3 sequence is 15 residues long. CDR3: CSVVPGTSVTYEQYF. CDR3 sequence (DNA): TGCAGCGTTGTCCCCGGGACTAGCGTCACCTACGAGCAGTACTTC.